Detailed here is one T cell receptor (beta chain). The data were obtained in a study of blood T cell repertoires in COVID-19. Allocation to cohorts depended on clinical history reported by the participants. Measured with immunoSEQ multiplex PCR; TCRdb has only the in-frame clones, and not every one. The sample has about 270,000 clones, about 87% seen once. The CDR3 spans 13 residues. Germline CDR1 reads SQVTM; CDR2 reads ANQGSEA. V was cut by 4 bases and J by 7 bases, with 14 bases left in between. The gene calls are TRBV29-1 and TRBJ1-5; D perhaps matches TRBD1 (6 bases). The sample was PBMCs or T cells enriched from blood (not recorded which). The source is a woman in her 40s with acute COVID-19. This CDR3 reads CSVGGGVGQPQHF. The CDR3 DNA reads as TGCAGCGTTGGAGGGGGGGTGGGGCAGCCCCAGCATTTT.